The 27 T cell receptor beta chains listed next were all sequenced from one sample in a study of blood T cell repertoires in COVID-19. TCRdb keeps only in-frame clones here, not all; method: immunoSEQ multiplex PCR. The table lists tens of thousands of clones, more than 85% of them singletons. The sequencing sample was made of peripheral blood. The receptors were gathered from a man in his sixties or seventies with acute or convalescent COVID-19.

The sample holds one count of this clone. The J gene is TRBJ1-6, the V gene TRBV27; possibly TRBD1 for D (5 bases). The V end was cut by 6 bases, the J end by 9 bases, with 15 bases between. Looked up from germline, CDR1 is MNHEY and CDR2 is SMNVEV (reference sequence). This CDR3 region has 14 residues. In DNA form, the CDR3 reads TGTGCCAGCAGAGGGGTGGGGTACCCTTCACCCCTCCACTTT. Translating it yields CASRGVGYPSPLHF.

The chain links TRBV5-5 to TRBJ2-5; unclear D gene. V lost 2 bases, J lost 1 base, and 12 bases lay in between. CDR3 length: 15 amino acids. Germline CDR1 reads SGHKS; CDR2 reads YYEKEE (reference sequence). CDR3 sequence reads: CASSFTPHIQETQYF. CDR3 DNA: TGTGCCAGCAGCTTCACACCTCACATCCAAGAGACCCAGTACTTC. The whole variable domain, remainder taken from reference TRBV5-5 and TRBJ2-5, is DAGVTQSPTHLIKTRGQQVTLRCSPISGHKSVSWYQQVLGQGPQFIFQYYEKEERGRGNFPDRFSARQFPNYSSELNVNALLLGDSALYLCASSFTPHIQETQYFGPGTRLLVL.

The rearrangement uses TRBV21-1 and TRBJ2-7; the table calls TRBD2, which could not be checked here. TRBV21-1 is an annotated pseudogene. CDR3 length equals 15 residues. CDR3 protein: CASSFKERDAYEQYF. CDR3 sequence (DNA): TGTGCCAGCAGCTTTAAAGAGAGAGATGCCTACGAGCAGTACTTC.

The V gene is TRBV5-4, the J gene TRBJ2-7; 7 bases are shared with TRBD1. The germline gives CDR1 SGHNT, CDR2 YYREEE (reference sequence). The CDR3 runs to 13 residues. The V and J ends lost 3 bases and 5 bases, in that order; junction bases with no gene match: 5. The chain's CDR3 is CASSSRQGHEQYF. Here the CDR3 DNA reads TGTGCCAGCAGCTCGAGACAGGGTCACGAGCAGTACTTC.

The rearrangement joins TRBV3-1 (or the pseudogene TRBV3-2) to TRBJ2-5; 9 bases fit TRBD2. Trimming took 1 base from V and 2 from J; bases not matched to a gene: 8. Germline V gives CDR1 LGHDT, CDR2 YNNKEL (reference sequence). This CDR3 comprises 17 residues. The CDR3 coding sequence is TGTGCCAGCAGCCAAGCCGGTCTGGCGGGAGGGCAAGAGACCCAGTACTTC. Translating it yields CASSQAGLAGGQETQYF.

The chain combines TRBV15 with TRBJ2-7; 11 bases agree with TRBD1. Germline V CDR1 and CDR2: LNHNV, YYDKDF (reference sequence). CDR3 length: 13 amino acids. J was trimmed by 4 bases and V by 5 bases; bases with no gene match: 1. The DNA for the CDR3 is TGTGCCACCAGCGGGACAGGGGGTTACGAGCAGTACTTC. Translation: CATSGTGGYEQYF.

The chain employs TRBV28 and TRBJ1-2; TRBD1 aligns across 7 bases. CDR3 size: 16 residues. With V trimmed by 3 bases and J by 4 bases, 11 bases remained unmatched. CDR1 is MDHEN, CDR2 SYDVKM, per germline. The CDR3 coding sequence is TGTGCCAGCAGTTTGGAGGGGGCTACTCTGGGCTATGGCTACACCTTC. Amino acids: CASSLEGATLGYGYTF.

This CDR3 is CASRGQGAGEQYF. DNA of the CDR3: TGTGCCAGCAGGGGACAGGGGGCGGGGGAGCAGTACTTC. This chain links TRBV6-5 with TRBJ2-7; TRBD1 matches 12 bases. This CDR3 comprises 13 residues. J lost 7 bases, V lost 6 bases, and 4 bases had no gene match. The germline V gene has CDR1 MNHEY and CDR2 SVGAGI.

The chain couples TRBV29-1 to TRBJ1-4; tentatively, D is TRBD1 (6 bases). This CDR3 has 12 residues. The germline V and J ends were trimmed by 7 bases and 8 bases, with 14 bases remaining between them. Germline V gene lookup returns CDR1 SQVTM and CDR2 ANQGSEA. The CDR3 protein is CSGGQVREKLFF. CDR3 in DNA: TGCAGCGGGGGGCAGGTACGGGAAAAACTGTTTTTT. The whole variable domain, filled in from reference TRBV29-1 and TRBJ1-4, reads SAVISQKPSRDICQRGTSLTIQCQVDSQVTMMFWYRQQPGQSLTLIATANQGSEATYESGFVIDKFPISRPNLTFSTLTVSNMSPEDSSIYLCSGGQVREKLFFGSGTQLSVL.

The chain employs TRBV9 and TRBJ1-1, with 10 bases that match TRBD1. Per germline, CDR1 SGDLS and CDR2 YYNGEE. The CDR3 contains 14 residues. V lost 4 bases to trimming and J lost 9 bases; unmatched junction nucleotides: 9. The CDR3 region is CASSKTGTGEKAFF. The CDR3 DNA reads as TGTGCCAGCAGCAAAACCGGGACAGGGGAAAAAGCTTTCTTT.

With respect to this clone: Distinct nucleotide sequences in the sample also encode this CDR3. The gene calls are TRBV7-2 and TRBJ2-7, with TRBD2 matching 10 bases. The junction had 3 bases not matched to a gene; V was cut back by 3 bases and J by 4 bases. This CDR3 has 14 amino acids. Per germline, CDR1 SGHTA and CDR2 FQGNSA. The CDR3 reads CASSFRTSGYEQYF. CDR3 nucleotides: TGTGCCAGCAGCTTCAGGACTAGCGGTTACGAGCAGTACTTC.

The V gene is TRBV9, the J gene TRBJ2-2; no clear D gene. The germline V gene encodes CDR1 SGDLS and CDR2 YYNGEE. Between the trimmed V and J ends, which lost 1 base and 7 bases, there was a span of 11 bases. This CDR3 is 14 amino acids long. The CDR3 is CASSVNANGGELFF. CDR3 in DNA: TGTGCCAGCAGCGTAAATGCGAATGGCGGGGAGCTGTTTTTT.

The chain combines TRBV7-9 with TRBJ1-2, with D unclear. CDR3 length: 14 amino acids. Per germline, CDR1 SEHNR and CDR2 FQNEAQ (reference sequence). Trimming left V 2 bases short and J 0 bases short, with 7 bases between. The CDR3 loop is CASSLNTANYGYTF. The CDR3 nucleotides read TGTGCCAGCAGCTTAAATACTGCTAACTATGGCTACACCTTC.

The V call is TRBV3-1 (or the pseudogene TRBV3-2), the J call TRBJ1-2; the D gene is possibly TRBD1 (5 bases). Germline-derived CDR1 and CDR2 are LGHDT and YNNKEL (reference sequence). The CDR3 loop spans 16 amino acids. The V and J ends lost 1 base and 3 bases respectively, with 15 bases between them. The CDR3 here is CASSQGPGEPYYGYTF. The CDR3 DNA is TGTGCCAGCAGCCAAGGTCCGGGGGAACCGTACTATGGCTACACCTTC.

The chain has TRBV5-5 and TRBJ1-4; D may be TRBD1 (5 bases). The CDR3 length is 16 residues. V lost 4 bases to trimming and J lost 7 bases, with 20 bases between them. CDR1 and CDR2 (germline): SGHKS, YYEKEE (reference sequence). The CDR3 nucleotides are TGTGCCAGCAGCCCGGTAGGGGCAGGGCGGCTTGAAAAACTGTTTTTT. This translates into CASSPVGAGRLEKLFF.

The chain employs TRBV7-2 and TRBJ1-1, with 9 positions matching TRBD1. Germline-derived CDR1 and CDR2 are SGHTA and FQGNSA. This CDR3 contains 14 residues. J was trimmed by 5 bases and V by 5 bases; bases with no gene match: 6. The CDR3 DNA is TGTGCCAGCAGCGTCTCGACAGGGGGGACTGAAGCTTTCTTT. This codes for CASSVSTGGTEAFF.

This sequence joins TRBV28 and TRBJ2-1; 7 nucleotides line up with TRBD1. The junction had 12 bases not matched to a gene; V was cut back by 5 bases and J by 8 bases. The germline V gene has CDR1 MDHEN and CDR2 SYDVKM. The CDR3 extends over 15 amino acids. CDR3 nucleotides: TGTGCCAGCAGTCTCCGACAGGGAAATCGACATGAGCAGTTCTTC. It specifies CASSLRQGNRHEQFF.

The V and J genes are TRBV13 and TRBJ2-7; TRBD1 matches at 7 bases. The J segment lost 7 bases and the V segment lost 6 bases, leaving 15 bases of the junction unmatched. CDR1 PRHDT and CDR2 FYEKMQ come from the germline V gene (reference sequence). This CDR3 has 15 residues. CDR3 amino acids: CASRTSVRGLGEQYF. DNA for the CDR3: TGTGCCAGCAGGACGAGTGTTAGGGGGCTAGGTGAGCAGTACTTC.

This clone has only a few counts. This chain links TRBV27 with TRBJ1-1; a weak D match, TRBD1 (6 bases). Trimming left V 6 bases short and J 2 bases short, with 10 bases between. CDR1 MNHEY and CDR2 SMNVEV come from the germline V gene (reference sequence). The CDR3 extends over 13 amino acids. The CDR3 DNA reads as TGTGCCAGCAGGAAACAGGGTAACACTGAAGCTTTCTTT. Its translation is CASRKQGNTEAFF.

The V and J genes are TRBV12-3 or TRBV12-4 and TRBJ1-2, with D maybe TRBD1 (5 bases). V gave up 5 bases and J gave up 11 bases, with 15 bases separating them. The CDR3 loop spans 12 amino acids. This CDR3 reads CASSDDSRRYTF. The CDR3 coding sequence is TGTGCCAGCAGTGACGACAGTCGGCGTTACACCTTC.

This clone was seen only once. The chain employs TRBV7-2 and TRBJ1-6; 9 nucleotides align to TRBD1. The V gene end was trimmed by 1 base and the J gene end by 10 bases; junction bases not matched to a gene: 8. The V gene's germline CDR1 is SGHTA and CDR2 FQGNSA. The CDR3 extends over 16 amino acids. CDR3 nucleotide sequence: TGTGCCAGCAGCTTAGATTGGACAGGGGTGAACTCACCCCTCCACTTT. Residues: CASSLDWTGVNSPLHF.

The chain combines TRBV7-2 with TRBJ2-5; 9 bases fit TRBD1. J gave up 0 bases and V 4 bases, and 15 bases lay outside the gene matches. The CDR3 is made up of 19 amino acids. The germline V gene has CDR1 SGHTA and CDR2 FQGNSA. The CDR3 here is CASSSKSPGQGVYQETQYF. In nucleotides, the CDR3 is TGTGCCAGCAGCTCCAAGAGCCCGGGACAGGGTGTGTACCAAGAGACCCAGTACTTC. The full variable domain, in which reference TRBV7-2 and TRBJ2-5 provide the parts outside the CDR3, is GAGVSQSPSNKVTEKGKDVELRCDPISGHTALYWYRQSLGQGLEFLIYFQGNSAPDKSGLPSDRFSAERTGGSVSTLTIQRTQQEDSAVYLCASSSKSPGQGVYQETQYFGPGTRLLVL.

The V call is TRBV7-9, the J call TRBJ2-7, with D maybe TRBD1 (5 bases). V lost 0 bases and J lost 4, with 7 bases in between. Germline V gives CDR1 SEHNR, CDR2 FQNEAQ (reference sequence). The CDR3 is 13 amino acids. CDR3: CASSLARVYEQYF. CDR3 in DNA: TGTGCCAGCAGCTTAGCCAGGGTATACGAGCAGTACTTC.

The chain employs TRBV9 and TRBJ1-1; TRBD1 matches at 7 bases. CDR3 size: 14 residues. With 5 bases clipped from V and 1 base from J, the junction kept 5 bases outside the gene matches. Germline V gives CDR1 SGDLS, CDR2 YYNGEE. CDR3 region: CASRPGQTNTEAFF. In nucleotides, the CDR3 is TGTGCCAGCAGACCGGGACAGACGAACACTGAAGCTTTCTTT.

CDR3 residues: CASSLAAGYTDTQYF. The CDR3 region has the DNA TGTGCCAGCAGCTTAGCGGCCGGGTACACAGATACGCAGTATTTT. V and J are TRBV7-2 and TRBJ2-3; D gene uncertain. CDR1 and CDR2 from the germline V gene are SGHTA and FQGNSA. CDR3 length equals 15 residues. Trimming took off 0 bases at V and 2 bases at J, with 9 bases between the two ends.

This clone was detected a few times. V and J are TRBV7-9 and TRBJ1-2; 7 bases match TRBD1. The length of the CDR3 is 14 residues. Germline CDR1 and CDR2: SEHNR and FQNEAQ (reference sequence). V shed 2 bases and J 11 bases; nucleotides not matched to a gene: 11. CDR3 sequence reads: CASSLLGTDVGYTF. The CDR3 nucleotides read TGTGCCAGCAGCTTACTCGGGACAGACGTGGGGTACACCTTC.

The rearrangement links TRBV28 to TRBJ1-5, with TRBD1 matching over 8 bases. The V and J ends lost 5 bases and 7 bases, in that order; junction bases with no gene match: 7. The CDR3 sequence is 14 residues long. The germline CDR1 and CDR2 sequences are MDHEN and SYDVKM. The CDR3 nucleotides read TGTGCCAGCAGTGTAACAGGGGGAGTCCAGCCCCAGCATTTT. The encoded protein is CASSVTGGVQPQHF.